The 4 T cell receptor beta chains presented below share a single source sample, sequenced in a study of cytomegalovirus exposure and HLA in healthy donors. This table comes from immunoSEQ multiplex PCR, and its TCRdb copy is limited to in-frame clones, with some not included. The sample lists approximately 160,000 clones; approximately 86% were seen once. Sequencing used PBMCs. The receptors shown here come from a young woman in good health and CMV-seronegative.

The chain couples TRBV25-1 to TRBJ2-1; TRBD2 agrees at 13 bases. The V and J ends lost 0 bases and 9 bases, in that order; junction bases with no gene match: 8. The V gene's germline CDR1 is MGHDK and CDR2 SYGVNS. This CDR3 spans 17 amino acids. CDR3 nucleotides: TGTGCCAGCAGTGAATACGCAACTAGCGGGGGGGCCCGTGAGCAGTTCTTC. It translates to CASSEYATSGGAREQFF.

The chain employs TRBV7-9 and TRBJ1-2, with D hard to call. V lost 2 bases to trimming and J lost 4 bases, with 8 bases between them. This CDR3 has 13 residues. Germline V gene lookup returns CDR1 SEHNR and CDR2 FQNEAQ (reference sequence). CDR3 amino acids: CASSLYFFYGYTF. CDR3 DNA: TGTGCCAGCAGCTTATACTTCTTCTATGGCTACACCTTC. Variable domain in full (rest from reference TRBV7-9 and TRBJ1-2): DTGVSQNPRHKITKRGQNVTFRCDPISEHNRLYWYRQTLGQGPEFLTYFQNEAQLEKSRLLSDRFSAERPKGSFSTLEIQRTEQGDSAMYLCASSLYFFYGYTFGSGTRLTVV.

This chain links TRBV4-1 with TRBJ2-1; D is unclear. With 0 bases removed from V and 4 bases from J, the gap between germline ends came to 10 bases. The CDR3 spans 15 residues. Germline lookup yields CDR1 MGHRA and CDR2 YSYEKL. CDR3 region: CASSQERSGYNEQFF. The CDR3 DNA reads as TGCGCCAGCAGCCAAGAGAGGTCGGGTTACAATGAGCAGTTCTTC.

The chain has TRBV5-6 and TRBJ1-1; D possibly corresponds to TRBD1 (6 bases). Deletions cut 2 bases from V and 5 bases from J, with 16 bases between. The CDR3 runs 15 residues. Germline V lookup: CDR1 SGHDT, CDR2 YYEEEE. The CDR3 here is CASSFGSQGLTEAFF. Written as DNA, the CDR3 is TGTGCCAGCAGCTTCGGGTCTCAGGGGTTAACTGAAGCTTTCTTT.